The T cell receptor beta chain under discussion was sequenced for a study of spatial heterogeneity in lung cancer. TCR cDNA molecules each carried a unique molecular identifier. MiXCR, run by TCRdb on the 5' RACE reads, gives a single entry per CDR3 protein. The sample records around 95,000 distinct CDR3 sequences, roughly 4.5% being singletons. The time point is: sample taken at primary tumor resection. The donors comprised about 65 untreated early-stage non-small cell lung cancer patients. The authors sequenced whole RNA from tumor, nontumor lung or frozen PBMC without sorting. This clonotype has a count of ten or more. The antigen remains unidentified. Study-level findings and limits: Alpha and beta chain coverage of tumor T cells was estimated at about 7.4% and 14%, respectively. Expanded alpha and beta TCR counts within tumors tracked tumor mutation counts.

Per germline, CDR1 LNHDA and CDR2 SQIVND (reference sequence). CDR3 length: 11 residues. Trimming removed 6 bases at V and 8 bases at J, with 8 bases between. The source material was lung tumor tissue, sampled at surgery. This sequence originates from a male donor with early-stage non-small cell lung cancer. This sequence joins TRBV19 and TRBJ2-1; perhaps TRBD2 as D (5 bases). CDR3 region: CASREAYEQFF. Here the CDR3 DNA reads TGTGCCAGTAGGGAGGCCTATGAGCAGTTCTTC.